Shown below are 32 T cell receptor beta chains from a single sample sequenced in a study of lung T cells in sarcoidosis with Löfgren's syndrome. TCRdb ran MiXCR on the reads and lists one entry per CDR3 protein. There are over 950 distinct CDR3 sequences in the sample; about 28% occur only once, and around 7.9% lies in the top ten. Sequencing input: CD4+ T cells from PBMCs. These receptors were taken from a human donor with sarcoidosis (Löfgren's syndrome or another form), or a control subject (not recorded which).

A word on this clonotype: A junction boundary mismatches the germline segment, possibly from a read error. The rearrangement joins TRBV15 to TRBJ2-5; D gene unclear. Germline CDR1 is LNHNV and CDR2 is YYDKDF (reference sequence). The CDR3 covers 15 residues. The CDR3 reads CATSRDISSQEIQYF. In DNA form, the CDR3 reads TGTGCAACCAGCAGAGACATATCATCCCAAGAGATCCAGTACTTC. The full variable domain, its missing parts supplied by reference TRBV15 and TRBJ2-5, is DAMVIQNPRYQVTQFGKPVTLSCSQTLNHNVMYWYQQKSSQAPKLLFHYYDKDFNNEADTPDNFQSRRPNTSFCFLDIRSPGLGDTAMYLCATSRDISSQEIQYFGPGTRLLVL.

By share, this clonotype ranks as large. The CDR3 protein is CATSALGYGYTF. The CDR3 DNA reads as TGTGCCACCAGCGCGCTGGGGTATGGCTACACCTTC. The chain combines TRBV24-1 with TRBJ1-2, with D unresolved. Germline V gives CDR1 KGHDR, CDR2 SFDVKD. The CDR3 consists of 12 residues. V was trimmed by 7 bases and J by 5 bases, leaving 10 bases between them.

Turning to this clonotype: Compared with germline, one end of the junction differs, possibly owing to a read error. The chain links TRBV11-3 to TRBJ1-1, with unresolved D. The germline gives CDR1 SGHNT, CDR2 YENEEA. This CDR3 is built from 13 residues. In DNA form, the CDR3 reads TGTGCCAGCAGCTTGTCCGGAAAGGAAGAAGCCTCCTTC. Translated: CASSLSGKEEASF.

With regard to this clonotype: A junction end diverges from the germline sequence, so it may reflect a read error. This chain joins TRBV12-3 or TRBV12-4 and TRBJ2-3, with a weak D call TRBD1 (5 bases). CDR3 length: 18 amino acids. The CDR3 region has the DNA TGTGCCAGCAGTTTGGAAGTAGGAACAGGAATGCACACAGGTACGCAGTATTTT. As protein: CASSLEVGTGMHTGTQYF.

This clonotype is labeled medium-sized. The V call is TRBV12-3 or TRBV12-4, the J call TRBJ1-5; D is perhaps TRBD1 (5 bases). The V gene lost 6 bases and the J gene lost 13 bases, with 13 bases spanning the gap. The CDR3 is made up of 11 amino acids. This chain's CDR3 is CASSRQGGQHF. DNA for the CDR3: TGTGCCAGCAGCCGTCAGGGAGGACAGCATTTT.

In its sample, this clonotype was seen a few times. The V call is TRBV7-9, the J call TRBJ1-1; 7 nucleotides match TRBD1. Germline CDR1 is SEHNR and CDR2 is FQNEAQ (reference sequence). This CDR3 has 13 residues. Trimming at V came to 5 bases and at J to 4 bases, leaving 4 bases not matched to a gene. The CDR3 sequence: CASSLQGSTEAFF. As DNA, the CDR3 is TGTGCCAGCAGCCTACAGGGGAGCACTGAAGCTTTCTTT.

This clonotype is categorized as medium-sized. The V gene is TRBV18, the J gene TRBJ1-5, with a possible D match to TRBD1 (5 bases). CDR3 length equals 15 residues. Trimming stripped 2 bases from V and 6 bases from J, with 14 bases between. Germline values: CDR1 KGHSH, CDR2 LQKENI. DNA of the CDR3: TGTGCCAGCTCACCAGATCAGGGTGGAGGTCAGCCCCAGCATTTT. Translating it yields CASSPDQGGGQPQHF. The full variable domain, its missing parts supplied by reference TRBV18 and TRBJ1-5, is NAGVMQNPRHLVRRRGQEARLRCSPMKGHSHVYWYRQLPEEGLKFMVYLQKENIIDESGMPKERFSAEFPKEGPSILRIQQVVRGDSAAYFCASSPDQGGGQPQHFGDGTRLSIL.

Judged by abundance, this clonotype is medium-sized (0.01 to 0.1%). The rearrangement uses TRBV7-3 and TRBJ1-3; D is ambiguous. The CDR3 extends over 14 amino acids. Germline lookup yields CDR1 SGHTA and CDR2 FQGTGA. V shed 5 bases and J shed 0 bases, with 8 bases lying between them. CDR3 region: CASSGGHSGNTIYF. In nucleotides, the CDR3 is TGTGCCAGCAGCGGCGGCCACTCTGGAAACACCATATATTTT.

This clonotype is termed medium-sized. The chain is built from TRBV2 and TRBJ1-5, with D perhaps TRBD1 (5 bases). Germline loops: CDR1 SNHLY, CDR2 FYNNEI. V lost 6 bases and J lost 1, with 10 bases in between. The CDR3 consists of 14 residues. The CDR3 spells CASRTEKSNQPQHF. The CDR3 DNA sequence: TGTGCCAGCAGGACAGAGAAGAGCAATCAGCCCCAGCATTTT.

As regards this clonotype: The junction departs from the called germline gene at one end, perhaps through a read error. The gene calls are TRBV5-1 and TRBJ1-5; 9 bases line up with TRBD1. This CDR3 has 14 residues. From germline, CDR1 is SGHRS and CDR2 YFSETQ. This CDR3 reads CAGSLENRGQDQHF. The CDR3 DNA reads as TGCGCCGGCAGCTTGGAGAACAGGGGGCAAGACCAGCATTTT. The variable domain in full, with the rest retrieved from reference TRBV5-1 and TRBJ1-5, is KAGVTQTPRYLIKTRGQQVTLSCSPISGHRSVSWYQQTPGQGLQFLFEYFSETQRNKGNFPGRFSGRQFSNSRSEMNVSTLELGDSALYLCAGSLENRGQDQHFGDGTRLSIL.

The chain is built from TRBV4-1 and TRBJ1-3; D is possibly TRBD1 (6 bases). V was shortened by 2 bases and J by 2 bases, with 13 bases between the two germline ends. The CDR3 consists of 16 residues. CDR1 is MGHRA and CDR2 is YSYEKL in the germline V gene. Here the CDR3 DNA reads TGCGCCAGCAGCCAAACACAGGGAGCTCCTGGAAACACCATATATTTT. Amino acid sequence: CASSQTQGAPGNTIYF.

This clonotype was seen a single time. The chain links TRBV28 to TRBJ2-1, with D possibly matching TRBD2 (5 bases). V dropped 6 bases and J dropped 4 bases, with 16 bases sitting between them. Germline V gene lookup returns CDR1 MDHEN and CDR2 SYDVKM. This CDR3 comprises 15 residues. CDR3 region: CASSLTGEGYNEQFF. The CDR3 bases are TGTGCCAGCAGCTTAACGGGCGAGGGTTACAATGAGCAGTTCTTC.

Within the sample, this clonotype is medium-sized. The chain has TRBV20-1 and TRBJ2-5; 10 bases are shared with TRBD1. Per the germline V gene, CDR1 is DFQATT and CDR2 is SNEGSKA (reference sequence). CDR3 size: 13 residues. Trimming at V came to 6 bases and at J to 6 bases, leaving 7 bases not matched to a gene. DNA of the CDR3: TGCAGTGCCCCGGACAGGGGGGAGAAGACCCAGTACTTC. It codes for CSAPDRGEKTQYF.

With regard to this clonotype: Since the CDR3 does not end with the conserved phenylalanine or tryptophan, this likely comes from a read error. The genes are TRBV2 and TRBJ2-7; D is unclear. The germline gives CDR1 SNHLY, CDR2 FYNNEI. The length of the CDR3 is 11 residues. V lost 6 bases and J lost 4, with 7 bases in between. The CDR3 protein is CASSSFYEQYL. For the CDR3, the DNA is TGTGCCAGCAGCTCATTTTACGAGCAGTACCTC.

V usage is TRBV20-1 and J usage is TRBJ2-1; 7 bases are shared with TRBD1. CDR3 length equals 16 residues. The germline V gene encodes CDR1 DFQATT and CDR2 SNEGSKA (reference sequence). Trimming at V came to 5 bases and at J to 8 bases, leaving 18 bases not matched to a gene. CDR3 sequence: CSAPPYGTETLDEQFF. The CDR3 DNA sequence: TGCAGTGCTCCTCCCTACGGGACAGAGACTTTGGATGAGCAGTTCTTC.

By share, this clonotype ranks as medium-sized. The CDR3 bases are TGCGCCAGCAGCCAAGAGCGTGGAACTGAAGCTTTCTTT. It yields the protein CASSQERGTEAFF. The gene calls are TRBV4-3 and TRBJ1-1; D gene ambiguous. Trimming shortened V by 0 bases and J by 5 bases, and 7 bases separated the two germline ends. Germline-derived CDR1 and CDR2 are LGHNA and YSLEER. This CDR3 region has 13 residues.

As regards this clonotype: In this CDR3 the conserved last residue, phenylalanine or tryptophan, is missing, so a read error is likely. V is TRBV18 and J is TRBJ1-1; perhaps TRBD1 as D (6 bases). The CDR3 length is 13 residues. Germline-derived CDR1 and CDR2 are KGHSH and LQKENI. The CDR3: CASSPPQGPGAFS. CDR3 coding DNA: TGCGCCAGCTCACCACCACAGGGCCCTGGAGCTTTCTCT.

This clonotype is labeled as medium-sized. This sequence joins TRBV5-1 and TRBJ1-6, with D maybe TRBD1 (5 bases). Trimming shortened V by 2 bases and J by 5 bases, and 17 bases separated the two germline ends. The CDR3 has 17 amino acids. From germline, CDR1 is SGHRS and CDR2 YFSETQ. CDR3 sequence reads: CASSFFQGPPDNSPLHF. CDR3 sequence (DNA): TGCGCCAGCAGCTTCTTCCAGGGACCGCCGGATAATTCACCCCTCCACTTT. Full variable domain (outside the CDR3, taken from reference TRBV5-1 and TRBJ1-6): KAGVTQTPRYLIKTRGQQVTLSCSPISGHRSVSWYQQTPGQGLQFLFEYFSETQRNKGNFPGRFSGRQFSNSRSEMNVSTLELGDSALYLCASSFFQGPPDNSPLHFGNGTRLTVT.

This clonotype is deemed large. This chain joins TRBV12-3 or TRBV12-4 and TRBJ2-3, with TRBD2 identical over 8 bases. This CDR3 is built from 15 residues. J was trimmed by 2 bases and V by 2 bases; bases with no gene match: 3. The CDR3 nucleotides are TGTGCCAGCAGTTTAAGAGCGGGGGTCACAGATACGCAGTATTTT. This sequence encodes CASSLRAGVTDTQYF.

This clonotype is classed as large (0.1 to 1%). This chain connects TRBV4-2 to TRBJ2-5; TRBD2 agrees at 10 bases. This CDR3 has 17 residues. From germline, CDR1 is LGHNA and CDR2 YNFKEQ. The junction had 8 bases not matched to a gene; V was cut back by 0 bases and J by 4 bases. CDR3 sequence: CASSQEGLAGGRETQYF. The DNA for the CDR3 is TGTGCCAGCAGCCAAGAAGGATTAGCGGGGGGCCGAGAGACCCAGTACTTC.

By sample fraction, this clonotype is medium-sized. This chain connects TRBV5-8 to TRBJ1-1; D perhaps matches TRBD1 (5 bases). In germline, CDR1 is SGHTS, CDR2 YDEGEE. V was clipped by 1 base and J by 3 bases, with 13 bases between them. The CDR3 totals 15 residues. Here the CDR3 DNA reads TGTGCCAGCAGCTTGTTGTCAGGGTGGCACACTGAAGCTTTCTTT. Encoded protein: CASSLLSGWHTEAFF.

Relative to its sample, this clonotype is large. The gene calls are TRBV27 and TRBJ2-1; D gene ambiguous. V was shortened by 6 bases and J by 5 bases, with 8 bases between the two germline ends. Germline values: CDR1 MNHEY, CDR2 SMNVEV (reference sequence). The CDR3 totals 12 residues. DNA for the CDR3: TGTGCCAGCAGCCAGGTCGACAATGAGCAGTTCTTC. It yields the protein CASSQVDNEQFF.

J is TRBJ1-1 and V is TRBV27; D may be TRBD1 (5 bases). The CDR3 spans 13 residues. CDR1 and CDR2 (germline): MNHEY, SMNVEV (reference sequence). The CDR3: CATLPGLGTEAFF. CDR3 nucleotide sequence: TGTGCGACTCTCCCGGGGCTTGGGACTGAAGCTTTCTTT.

In its sample, this clonotype is medium-sized. The chain carries TRBV7-2 and TRBJ2-3; the D gene is possibly TRBD2 (5 bases). The ends were cut back, 2 bases at V and 2 bases at J, with 11 bases in the middle. The length of the CDR3 is 15 residues. Germline V gene data show CDR1 as SGHTA and CDR2 as FQGNSA. The CDR3 is CASSLSPGFTDTQYF. The CDR3, as DNA: TGTGCCAGCAGCTTATCGCCGGGGTTCACAGATACGCAGTATTTT.

A note on this clonotype: The CDR3 carries no conserved terminal phenylalanine or tryptophan, so it likely arises from a read error. No DNA is shown, since the ends of the CDR3 on it are uncertain; the CDR3 is the one TCRdb lists. This chain connects TRBV19 to TRBJ1-1; the table's D call, TRBD1, was not checked against the DNA. Inclusive of both ends, the CDR3 amounts to 15 amino acids. CDR1 is LNHDA, CDR2 SQIVND, per germline (reference sequence). Here the CDR3 reads CASSINTGVYAEASC.

This clonotype is termed medium-sized. The V and J genes are TRBV2 and TRBJ1-3; the D gene is possibly TRBD1 (5 bases). V was pared by 6 bases and J by 0 bases, with 15 bases between. Per the germline V gene, CDR1 is SNHLY and CDR2 is FYNNEI. The CDR3 is made up of 16 amino acids. The CDR3 DNA reads as TGTGCCAGCAGCATCGACAGCCTTAGCTCTGGAAACACCATATATTTT. It is translated as CASSIDSLSSGNTIYF.

This clonotype is medium-sized in the sample. J is TRBJ2-3 and V is TRBV29-1; the match to TRBD2 covers 7 bases. The CDR3 consists of 15 residues. CDR1 SQVTM and CDR2 ANQGSEA come from the germline V gene. V gave up 0 bases and J gave up 6 bases; unmatched junction bases: 9. CDR3 sequence (DNA): TGCAGCGTTGAAGATAGCAGCGGGGAGAGGGATACGCAGTATTTT. Amino acid sequence: CSVEDSSGERDTQYF.

Comment on this clonotype: The germline gene is not matched at one end of the junction; a read error may be the cause. The chain uses TRBV2 and TRBJ1-6; no reliable D call. The CDR3 runs 12 residues. Germline loops: CDR1 SNHLY, CDR2 FYNNEI. The CDR3 sequence is CAGRQPYSPLHF. In DNA form, the CDR3 reads TGCGCCGGCAGACAACCCTATTCACCCCTCCACTTT.

By proportion, this clonotype is medium-sized. The V and J genes are TRBV29-1 and TRBJ1-2; no clear D. Trimming took 6 bases from V and 4 from J, leaving 24 bases between them. The CDR3 length is 16 residues. The germline V gene encodes CDR1 SQVTM and CDR2 ANQGSEA. CDR3 DNA: TGCAGCGTCTCCATTTTCGGACCAAAAGGAATCTATGGCTACACCTTC. Its protein product is CSVSIFGPKGIYGYTF.

This clonotype is categorized as medium-sized. This chain connects TRBV10-3 to TRBJ2-4; D gene ambiguous. The CDR3 runs 13 residues. V lost 6 bases to trimming and J lost 7 bases, with 13 bases between them. Germline CDR1 reads ENHRY; CDR2 reads SYGVKD. CDR3 coding DNA: TGTGCCATCAGCGGGCGGCTAGGGAACATTCAGTACTTC. Its protein product is CAISGRLGNIQYF.

By share, this clonotype ranks as medium-sized (0.01 to 0.1%). This chain uses TRBV5-4 with TRBJ1-6; 11 nucleotides match TRBD1. This CDR3 spans 14 amino acids. Germline V gene sequence: CDR1 SGHNT, CDR2 YYREEE (reference sequence). With V trimmed by 4 bases and J by 10 bases, 4 bases remained unmatched. The chain's CDR3 is CASSPDRGRSPLHF. CDR3 DNA: TGTGCCAGCAGCCCGGACAGGGGGCGGTCACCCCTCCACTTT.

About this clonotype: One junction end disagrees with the germline gene, perhaps due to a read error. This rearrangement joins TRBV20-1 to TRBJ2-3; D may be TRBD2 (5 bases). From germline, CDR1 is DFQATT and CDR2 SNEGSKA (reference sequence). CDR3 length: 16 amino acids. The CDR3 loop reads CGAGDRAVSSTDTQYF. The DNA for the CDR3 is TGCGGTGCTGGAGATCGAGCGGTATCTAGCACAGATACGCAGTATTTT.